This TCR beta chain was sequenced for a study of T-cell reconstitution after alpha-beta-depleted transplantation in children (dated by TCRdb to between 2015 and 2016). Study-level background: T-cell immune reconstitution after TCRalphabeta/CD19-depleted allogeneic hematopoietic cell transplantation in children was quantitatively tracked in the study by means of TCR repertoire profiling. What the work shows at the level of the full study, not this receptor alone: The high TCRbeta diversity at day 60 in some patients was ascribed to recipient T cells and intrathymic progenitors that had survived conditioning. The apparently early recovery of alphabetaT-cell counts about two months after transplant reportedly depended on only several hundred rapidly expanded clones that came from non-depleted graft cells. Over the following months the frequencies of hyperexpanded clones went down, and after one year T-cell counts and TCRbeta diversity were mostly credited to newly produced T cells.

The library was prepared using PCR. Sequencing took place on an Illumina HiSeq 2500. TCR libraries were prepared with molecular barcoding, using unique molecular identifiers to normalize TCRbeta repertoire quantification. TCRdb took the public reads, trimmed them with fastp at Q25, ran MiXCR for clone calling and kept in-frame beta chains. Rows with a matching CDR3 protein are joined into one entry that keeps the most common DNA and genes. This sample holds 500,000 to 750,000 distinct CDR3 sequences; about a quarter were observed only once. 30% to 45% of the sample comes from the top ten. A word on this clonotype: Its binding antigen is unknown. No base-level quality is on record; no much larger clone is a single base apart.

The label giving this sample's treatment or condition can be read as: allogeneic hematopoietic cell transplantation with graft depleted of TCRalphabeta T cells and CD19 B cells. Transplant recipients were children who received TCRalphabeta/CD19-depleted allogeneic hematopoietic cell grafts. The junction shows trimming of 0 bases on V and 3 bases on J, plus 6 bases between the germline ends. Including cysteine and phenylalanine, the CDR3 has 13 amino acids. The sequence is cut down to CDR3 DNA, 39 bases in frame from base 1. Per the germline V gene, SGHRS is the CDR1 and YFSETQ is the CDR2. Sequencing was performed on PBMCs, taken before TCRalphabeta/CD19-depleted stem cell transplant. The TCR originated in a boy under two years old with Wiskott-Aldrich syndrome, due to receive a stem cell transplant. The chain employs TRBV5-1 and TRBJ1-2; no D segment can be confidently identified. The DNA sequence is given as TGCGCCAGCAGCTTGGATACTGACTATGGCTACACCTTC. Its protein product is CASSLDTDYGYTF. Beyond the CDR3, the reference TRBV5-1 and TRBJ1-2 genes provide the residues; the full variable domain reads: KAGVTQTPRYLIKTRGQQVTLSCSPISGHRSVSWYQQTPGQGLQFLFEYFSETQRNKGNFPGRFSGRQFSNSRSEMNVSTLELGDSALYLCASSLDTDYGYTFGSGTRLTVV.